This entry describes one T cell receptor beta chain. In germline, CDR1 is SQVTM, CDR2 ANQGSEA. The CDR3 spans 13 residues. The junction had 8 bases not matched to a gene; V was cut back by 6 bases and J by 4 bases. This sample is part of a study of cytomegalovirus exposure and HLA in healthy donors. The assay was immunoSEQ multiplex PCR, and TCRdb's table has in-frame clones only and misses some. The table includes about 110,000 clones, approximately 85% detected once. The clonotype originates from a woman aged 18-35 years in good health and CMV-seronegative. The chain combines TRBV29-1 with TRBJ2-7; 8 nucleotides agree with TRBD1. Sequenced sample: PBMCs. CDR3 in amino acids: CSVLNRDRYEQYF. The CDR3 region has the DNA TGCAGCGTCCTCAACAGGGACAGGTACGAGCAGTACTTC.